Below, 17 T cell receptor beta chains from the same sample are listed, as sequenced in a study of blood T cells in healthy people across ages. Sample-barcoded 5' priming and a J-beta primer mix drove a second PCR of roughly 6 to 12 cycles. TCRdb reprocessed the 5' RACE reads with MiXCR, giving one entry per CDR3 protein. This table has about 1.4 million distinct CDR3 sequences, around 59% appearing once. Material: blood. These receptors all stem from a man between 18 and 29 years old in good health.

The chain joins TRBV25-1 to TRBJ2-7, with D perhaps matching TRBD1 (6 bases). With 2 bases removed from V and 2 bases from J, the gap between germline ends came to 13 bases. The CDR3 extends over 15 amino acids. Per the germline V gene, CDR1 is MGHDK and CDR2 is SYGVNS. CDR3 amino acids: CASSEGAGTPYEQYF. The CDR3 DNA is TGTGCCAGCAGTGAAGGGGCAGGGACACCCTACGAGCAGTACTTC.

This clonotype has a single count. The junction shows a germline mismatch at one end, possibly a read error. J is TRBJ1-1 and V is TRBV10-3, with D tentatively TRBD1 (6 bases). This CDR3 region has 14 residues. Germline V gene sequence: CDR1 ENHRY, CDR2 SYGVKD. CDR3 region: CAISDEAGGTGAFF. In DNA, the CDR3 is TGTGCCATCAGTGACGAGGCGGGGGGCACTGGAGCTTTCTTT.

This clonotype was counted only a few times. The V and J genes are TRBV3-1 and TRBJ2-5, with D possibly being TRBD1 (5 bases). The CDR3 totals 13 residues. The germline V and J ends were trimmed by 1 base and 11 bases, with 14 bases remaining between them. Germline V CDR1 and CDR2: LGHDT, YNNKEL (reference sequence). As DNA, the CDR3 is TGTGCCAGCAGCCAAGGGGCAGGGCCAGAGCAGTACTTC. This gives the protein CASSQGAGPEQYF.

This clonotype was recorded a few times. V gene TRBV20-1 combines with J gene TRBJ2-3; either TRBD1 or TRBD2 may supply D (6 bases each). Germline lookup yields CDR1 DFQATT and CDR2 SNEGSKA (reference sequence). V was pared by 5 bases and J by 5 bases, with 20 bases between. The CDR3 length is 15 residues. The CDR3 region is CSAPPLGAGQDTQYF. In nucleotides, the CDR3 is TGCAGTGCTCCCCCACTCGGGGCGGGACAAGATACGCAGTATTTT.

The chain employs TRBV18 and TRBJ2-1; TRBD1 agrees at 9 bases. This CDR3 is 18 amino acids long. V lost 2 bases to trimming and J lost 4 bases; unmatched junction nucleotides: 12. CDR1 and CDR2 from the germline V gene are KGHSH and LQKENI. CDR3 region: CASSPNSAGTGFYNEQFF. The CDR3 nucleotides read TGTGCCAGCTCACCAAATTCCGCCGGGACAGGGTTTTACAATGAGCAGTTCTTC.

The CDR3 DNA reads as TGTGCCAGCAGCCAAGATTTAGCGGGACCCAATGAGCAGTTCTTC. It is translated as CASSQDLAGPNEQFF. This chain joins TRBV3-1 and TRBJ2-1, with TRBD2 identical over 8 bases. J was trimmed by 6 bases and V by 0 bases; bases with no gene match: 4. Germline lookup yields CDR1 LGHDT and CDR2 YNNKEL (reference sequence). The length of the CDR3 is 15 residues.

CDR3 sequence (DNA): TGCAGTGCTAGTGTAGACCCTAGGTTTCTCTACGAGCAGTACTTC. Amino acid sequence: CSASVDPRFLYEQYF. The chain joins TRBV20-1 to TRBJ2-7; D uncertain. Looked up from germline, CDR1 is DFQATT and CDR2 is SNEGSKA (reference sequence). The CDR3 length is 15 residues. The ends were cut back, 3 bases at V and 3 bases at J, with 18 bases in the middle.

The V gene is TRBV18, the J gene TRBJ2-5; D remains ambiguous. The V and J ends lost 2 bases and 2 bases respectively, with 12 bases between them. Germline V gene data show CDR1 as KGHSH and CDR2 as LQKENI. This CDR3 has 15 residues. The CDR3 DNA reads TGTGCCAGCTCACCATCGAGTCAGGTTCAAGAGACCCAGTACTTC. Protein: CASSPSSQVQETQYF.

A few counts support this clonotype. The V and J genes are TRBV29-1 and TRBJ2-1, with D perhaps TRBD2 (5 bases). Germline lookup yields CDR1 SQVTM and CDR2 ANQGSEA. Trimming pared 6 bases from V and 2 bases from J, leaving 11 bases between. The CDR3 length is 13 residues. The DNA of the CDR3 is TGCAGCGTGGAGGAGGAACCCTACAATGAGCAGTTCTTC. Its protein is CSVEEEPYNEQFF.

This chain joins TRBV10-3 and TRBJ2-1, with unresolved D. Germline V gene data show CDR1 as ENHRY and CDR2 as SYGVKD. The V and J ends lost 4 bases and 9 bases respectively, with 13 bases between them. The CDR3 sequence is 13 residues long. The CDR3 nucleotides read TGTGCCATCAGTGGTGGCGATGGTAGTGAGCAGTTCTTC. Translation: CAISGGDGSEQFF.

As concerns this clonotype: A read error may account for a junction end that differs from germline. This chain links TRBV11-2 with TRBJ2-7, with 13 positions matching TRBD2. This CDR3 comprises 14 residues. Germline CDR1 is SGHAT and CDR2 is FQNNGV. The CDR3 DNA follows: TGTGTCAGCAGCTTCGGACTAGCGGGAGACGAGCAGTACTTC. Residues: CVSSFGLAGDEQYF. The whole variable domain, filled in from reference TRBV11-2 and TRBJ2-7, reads EAGVAQSPRYKIIEKRQSVAFWCNPISGHATLYWYQQILGQGPKLLIQFQNNGVVDDSQLPKDRFSAERLKGVDSTLKIQPAKLEDSAVYLCVSSFGLAGDEQYFGPGTRLTVT.

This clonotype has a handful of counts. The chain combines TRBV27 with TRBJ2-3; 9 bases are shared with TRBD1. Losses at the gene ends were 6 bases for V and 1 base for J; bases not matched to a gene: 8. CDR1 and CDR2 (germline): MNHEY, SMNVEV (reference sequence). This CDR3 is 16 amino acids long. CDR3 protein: CASSPMDRGGTDTQYF. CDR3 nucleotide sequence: TGTGCCAGCAGCCCAATGGACAGGGGTGGCACAGATACGCAGTATTTT.

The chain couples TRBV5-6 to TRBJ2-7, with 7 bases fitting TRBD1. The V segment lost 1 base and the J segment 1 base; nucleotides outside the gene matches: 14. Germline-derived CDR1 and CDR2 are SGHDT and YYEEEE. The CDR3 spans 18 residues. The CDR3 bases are TGTGCCAGCAGCTTGTTGACAGGGCGAGGATGGGAGTCCTACGAGCAGTACTTC. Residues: CASSLLTGRGWESYEQYF.

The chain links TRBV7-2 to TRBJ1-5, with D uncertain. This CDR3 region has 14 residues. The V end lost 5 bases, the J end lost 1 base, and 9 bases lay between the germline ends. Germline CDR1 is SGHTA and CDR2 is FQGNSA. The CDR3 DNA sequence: TGTGCCAGCAGCCACAGTTCCAGCAATCAGCCCCAGCATTTT. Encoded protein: CASSHSSSNQPQHF.

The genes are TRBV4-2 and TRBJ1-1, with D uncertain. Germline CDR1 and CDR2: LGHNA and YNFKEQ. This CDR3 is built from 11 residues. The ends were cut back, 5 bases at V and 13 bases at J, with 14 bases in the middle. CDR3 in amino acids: CASSERRGVFF. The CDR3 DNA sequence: TGTGCCAGCAGCGAACGGCGGGGAGTTTTCTTT.

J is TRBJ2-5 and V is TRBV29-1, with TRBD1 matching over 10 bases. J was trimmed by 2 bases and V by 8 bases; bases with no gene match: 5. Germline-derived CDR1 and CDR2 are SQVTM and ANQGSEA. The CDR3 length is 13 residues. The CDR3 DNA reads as TGCAGCCAAGGACAGGGGGAGCAAGAGACCCAGTACTTC. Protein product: CSQGQGEQETQYF.

CDR3 in amino acids: CATSRDEAGREQYF. The CDR3, as DNA: TGTGCCACCAGCAGAGATGAGGCGGGGCGCGAGCAGTACTTC. This chain connects TRBV15 to TRBJ2-7; D possibly corresponds to TRBD2 (6 bases). Trimming pared 0 bases from V and 6 bases from J, leaving 12 bases between. Germline CDR1 reads LNHNV; CDR2 reads YYDKDF (reference sequence). This CDR3 has 14 amino acids.